Below, 9 T cell receptor beta chains from the same sample are listed, as sequenced in a study of T-cell reconstitution after alpha-beta-depleted transplantation in children. For TCRbeta, the library was prepared with unique molecular identifiers. TCRdb recomputed calls from the PCR reads with MiXCR, one row per CDR3 protein. The sample lists about 260,000 distinct CDR3 sequences, around 10% occurring once. Sequenced here: peripheral blood, sampled 180 days after TCRalphabeta/CD19-depleted stem cell transplant. Every receptor here comes from a male patient aged 2-10 years who had a stem cell transplant for chronic granulomatous disease, so the T cells may come from the graft donor.

There are many counts of this clonotype. The V and J genes are TRBV20-1 and TRBJ2-2; TRBD2 matches 12 bases. Germline V gene lookup returns CDR1 DFQATT and CDR2 SNEGSKA (reference sequence). With V trimmed by 3 bases and J by 3 bases, 5 bases remained unmatched. The CDR3 is 16 residues long. CDR3 residues: CSARPLAGGDTGELFF. As DNA, the CDR3 is TGCAGTGCTAGGCCCCTAGCGGGAGGGGACACCGGGGAGCTGTTTTTT.

This clonotype was counted at least ten times. This chain links TRBV5-1 with TRBJ2-1; 9 bases map to TRBD1. J lost 3 bases, V lost 4 bases, and 5 bases had no gene match. The germline CDR1 and CDR2 sequences are SGHRS and YFSETQ. The CDR3 loop spans 15 amino acids. The CDR3 region is CASSLRQGGYNEQFF. In nucleotides, the CDR3 is TGCGCCAGCAGCCTAAGACAGGGGGGCTACAATGAGCAGTTCTTC.

This clonotype was detected only a few times. The rearrangement joins TRBV11-1 to TRBJ2-6, with 10 bases fitting TRBD2. Trimming cost V 1 base and J 0 bases; bases outside gene matches: 15. CDR3 size: 22 residues. Germline V gives CDR1 SGHAT, CDR2 FQDESV (reference sequence). The CDR3 region is CASSLGSWPSGRGFSGANVLTF. DNA for the CDR3: TGTGCCAGCAGCTTAGGCTCCTGGCCGAGCGGGAGGGGCTTCTCTGGGGCCAACGTCCTGACTTTC.

The table lists this clonotype with many counts. The chain combines TRBV20-1 with TRBJ2-2; unclear D gene. CDR3 length: 14 residues. Germline CDR1 is DFQATT and CDR2 is SNEGSKA (reference sequence). The germline V and J ends were trimmed by 0 bases and 0 bases, with 5 bases remaining between them. The CDR3 region has the DNA TGCAGTGCTAGAGATGAGTCGAACACCGGGGAGCTGTTTTTT. It yields the protein CSARDESNTGELFF.

This clonotype was seen only a few times. The V and J genes are TRBV5-5 and TRBJ1-6, with D unclear. CDR3 size: 15 residues. Germline CDR1 is SGHKS and CDR2 is YYEKEE (reference sequence). Trimming left V 5 bases short and J 0 bases short, with 9 bases between. The CDR3 coding sequence is TGTGCCAGCAGGAAGGGATTCTCCTATAATTCACCCCTCCACTTT. This gives the protein CASRKGFSYNSPLHF.

This clonotype was observed at least ten times. The chain uses TRBV5-1 and TRBJ2-3; D ambiguous. CDR1 is SGHRS, CDR2 YFSETQ, per germline. The CDR3 is 15 residues long. The V end was cut by 0 bases, the J end by 0 bases, with 8 bases between. CDR3 sequence: CASSLVQTSTDTQYF. The CDR3 region has the DNA TGCGCCAGCAGCTTGGTCCAGACTAGCACAGATACGCAGTATTTT. Looking up the rest from reference TRBV5-1 and TRBJ2-3 gives the full variable domain: KAGVTQTPRYLIKTRGQQVTLSCSPISGHRSVSWYQQTPGQGLQFLFEYFSETQRNKGNFPGRFSGRQFSNSRSEMNVSTLELGDSALYLCASSLVQTSTDTQYFGPGTRLTVL.

The CDR3: CASSFGARPEYF. In DNA, the CDR3 is TGTGCCAGCAGTTTTGGGGCGAGGCCGGAGTATTTT. The chain links TRBV28 to TRBJ2-3; weak D call: TRBD1 (5 bases). The CDR3 loop spans 12 amino acids. Trimming shortened V by 3 bases and J by 13 bases, and 14 bases separated the two germline ends. The germline V gene has CDR1 MDHEN and CDR2 SYDVKM.

About this clonotype: Just one base apart from a much larger clone, this may be a read error. The chain is built from TRBV28 and TRBJ2-5; the match to TRBD1 covers 7 bases. The V and J ends lost 3 bases and 1 base, in that order; junction bases with no gene match: 8. The CDR3 runs to 16 residues. Germline CDR1 and CDR2: MDHEN and SYDVKM. The CDR3 here is CASSFSGQRAQETQYF. In nucleotides, the CDR3 is TGTGCCAGCAGTTTCTCGGGACAGAGGGCCCAAGAGACCCAGTACTTC. Full variable domain (rest looked up from reference TRBV28 and TRBJ2-5): DVKVTQSSRYLVKRTGEKVFLECVQDMDHENMFWYRQDPGLGLRLIYFSYDVKMKEKGDIPEGYSVSREKKERFSLILESASTNQTSMYLCASSFSGQRAQETQYFGPGTRLLVL.

This clonotype occurred many times. The chain couples TRBV24-1 to TRBJ2-7, with D uncertain. The V gene's germline CDR1 is KGHDR and CDR2 SFDVKD. This CDR3 comprises 11 residues. V was shortened by 2 bases and J by 2 bases, with 0 bases between the two germline ends. CDR3 protein: CATSDSYEQYF. The CDR3 nucleotides read TGTGCCACCAGTGATTCCTACGAGCAGTACTTC.